Below are 18 T cell receptor beta chains sequenced from a single sample in a study of cytotoxic CD8 clonotypes in ibrutinib-treated CLL. The data were produced by immunoSEQ multiplex PCR, yet TCRdb's version contains in-frame clones alone and is incomplete. This sample carries tens of thousands of clones, about 70% of them seen once, and the ten largest clones take around 9.1%. The material was PBMCs, obtained at disease progression, from a patient treated with ibrutinib. The receptors were gathered from a human donor with chronic lymphocytic leukemia.

The chain couples TRBV19 to TRBJ2-3; tentative D call: TRBD2 (5 bases). The CDR3 extends over 18 amino acids. V dropped 2 bases and J dropped 0 bases, with 18 bases sitting between them. Germline V CDR1 and CDR2: LNHDA, SQIVND (reference sequence). The CDR3 DNA reads TGTGCCAGTAGTATATCGGGTAGCGCCGTCAGGAGCACAGATACGCAGTATTTT. Translated: CASSISGSAVRSTDTQYF.

The genes are TRBV6-6 and TRBJ1-1; D may be TRBD1 (6 bases). The ends were cut back, 6 bases at V and 5 bases at J, with 22 bases in the middle. This CDR3 is 16 amino acids long. Germline CDR1 and CDR2: MNHNY and SVGAGI (reference sequence). The CDR3 DNA is TGTGCCAGCAGCACAGCCTACCGGGGTAGGGGGACTGAAGCTTTCTTT. Translated: CASSTAYRGRGTEAFF.

This clone was counted between two and nine times. The chain employs TRBV6-5 and TRBJ2-7; TRBD1 aligns across 9 bases. In germline, CDR1 is MNHEY, CDR2 SVGAGI. The CDR3 totals 14 residues. Trimming removed 0 bases from V and 9 bases from J; junction bases left unmatched: 6. CDR3 in amino acids: CASSYSKQGAGQYF. Written as DNA, the CDR3 is TGTGCCAGCAGTTACTCGAAACAGGGGGCGGGGCAGTACTTC.

The chain employs TRBV5-8 and TRBJ2-3, with 16 bases matching TRBD2. This CDR3 has 17 amino acids. With V trimmed by 2 bases and J by 6 bases, 6 bases remained unmatched. Germline CDR1 SGHTS, CDR2 YDEGEE. This chain's CDR3 is CASSFGTSGGAEDTQYF. As DNA, the CDR3 is TGTGCCAGCAGCTTCGGGACTAGCGGGGGGGCAGAGGATACGCAGTATTTT.

The V call is TRBV6-6, the J call TRBJ1-1; the D gene is possibly TRBD1 (5 bases). Germline CDR1 reads MNHNY; CDR2 reads SVGAGI (reference sequence). The length of the CDR3 is 14 residues. Trimming took 3 bases from V and 5 from J, leaving 13 bases between them. The CDR3 DNA sequence: TGTGCCAGCAGTTATCAGGGAGGAAGAACTGAAGCTTTCTTT. Translated, it gives CASSYQGGRTEAFF.

The chain combines TRBV11-2 with TRBJ2-3; D not resolved. CDR1 is SGHAT, CDR2 FQNNGV, per germline. V lost 3 bases and J lost 7, with 8 bases in between. This CDR3 is built from 12 residues. CDR3 loop: CASSFSGNTQYF. The CDR3 nucleotides are TGTGCCAGCAGCTTCAGTGGGAATACGCAGTATTTT.

This clone was detected only a few times. This chain connects TRBV2 to TRBJ2-7, with D perhaps TRBD1 (6 bases). The germline CDR1 and CDR2 sequences are SNHLY and FYNNEI. The length of the CDR3 is 12 residues. V was cut by 2 bases and J by 6 bases, with 8 bases left in between. CDR3 nucleotide sequence: TGTGCCAGCAGTGAACAGGGGTCCGAGCAGTACTTC. The encoded protein is CASSEQGSEQYF.

The rearrangement uses TRBV4-1 and TRBJ2-2, with 8 nucleotides matching TRBD2. The V gene end was trimmed by 2 bases and the J gene end by 4 bases; junction bases not matched to a gene: 6. The CDR3 totals 16 residues. Germline V CDR1 and CDR2: MGHRA, YSYEKL. The CDR3: CASSQPTGGPTGELFF. CDR3 sequence (DNA): TGCGCCAGCAGCCAACCGACGGGAGGGCCCACCGGGGAGCTGTTTTTT.

This clone was recorded once. The chain couples TRBV18 to TRBJ2-5, with D tentatively TRBD1 (5 bases). The germline V gene has CDR1 KGHSH and CDR2 LQKENI. This CDR3 comprises 16 residues. The V gene lost 2 bases and the J gene lost 1 base, with 14 bases spanning the gap. The CDR3 sequence is CASSPDLQGGQETQYF. The CDR3 region has the DNA TGTGCCAGCTCACCAGATTTGCAGGGCGGCCAAGAGACCCAGTACTTC.

The V gene is TRBV4-1, the J gene TRBJ1-1; D call uncertain. Germline V gene data show CDR1 as MGHRA and CDR2 as YSYEKL. Trimming shortened V by 1 base and J by 2 bases, and 5 bases separated the two germline ends. The CDR3 totals 13 residues. For the CDR3, the DNA is TGCGCCAGCAGCCAAGGAATAAACACTGAAGCTTTCTTT. It encodes CASSQGINTEAFF.

This chain links TRBV19 with TRBJ1-1; TRBD1 aligns across 8 bases. The CDR3 runs 17 residues. Trimming cost V 6 bases and J 5 bases; bases outside gene matches: 17. Germline CDR1 and CDR2: LNHDA and SQIVND (reference sequence). The CDR3 DNA reads as TGTGCCAGTAGCCACCGGTCGGTGACAGGGGTTGATACTGAAGCTTTCTTT. It translates to CASSHRSVTGVDTEAFF.

The chain has TRBV28 and TRBJ1-1; perhaps TRBD1 as D (5 bases). Between the trimmed V and J ends, which lost 10 bases and 1 base, there was a span of 16 bases. The length of the CDR3 is 14 residues. CDR1 and CDR2 from the germline V gene are MDHEN and SYDVKM. This CDR3 reads CATRRPRENTEAFF. For the CDR3, the DNA is TGTGCCACCCGACGTCCCAGGGAGAACACTGAAGCTTTCTTT.

The rearrangement joins TRBV6-5 to TRBJ2-1; D is possibly TRBD1 or TRBD2 (5 bases each). Germline CDR1 and CDR2: MNHEY and SVGAGI. Trimming removed 7 bases at V and 2 bases at J, with 12 bases between. The CDR3 spans 14 residues. CDR3 bases: TGTGCCAGCACGGCCGGGACCACCTACAATGAGCAGTTCTTC. Translation: CASTAGTTYNEQFF.

The chain recombines TRBV19 with TRBJ1-6; D gene ambiguous. The CDR3 covers 12 residues. Between the trimmed V and J ends, which lost 5 bases and 7 bases, there was a span of 6 bases. The germline V gene encodes CDR1 LNHDA and CDR2 SQIVND (reference sequence). CDR3 region: CASSSGNSPLHF. The CDR3 DNA reads TGTGCCAGTAGTTCCGGAAATTCACCCCTCCACTTT.

The chain links TRBV29-1 to TRBJ1-1; TRBD1 matches 9 bases. Looked up from germline, CDR1 is SQVTM and CDR2 is ANQGSEA. J was trimmed by 11 bases and V by 3 bases; bases with no gene match: 7. The CDR3 is 12 residues long. This chain's CDR3 is CSVESAGTGAFF. CDR3 in DNA: TGCAGCGTTGAGTCGGCCGGGACAGGGGCTTTCTTT.

The chain couples TRBV7-2 to TRBJ2-1; D is possibly TRBD2 (5 bases). Trimming pared 2 bases from V and 9 bases from J, leaving 17 bases between. Germline CDR1 reads SGHTA; CDR2 reads FQGNSA. This CDR3 has 15 residues. Written as DNA, the CDR3 is TGTGCCAGCAGCTTATCGGCCCAAGCCCGGGGTGAGCAGTTCTTC. Residues: CASSLSAQARGEQFF.

The chain recombines TRBV4-1 with TRBJ2-7; weak D call: TRBD2 (6 bases). V gave up 1 base and J gave up 3 bases, with 7 bases separating them. Germline-derived CDR1 and CDR2 are MGHRA and YSYEKL. The CDR3 spans 13 residues. In DNA form, the CDR3 reads TGCGCCAGCAGCCAAGTCGGGAGCTACGAGCAGTACTTC. Amino acids: CASSQVGSYEQYF.

The chain combines TRBV5-1 with TRBJ2-1, with 7 nucleotides matching TRBD1. The CDR3 extends over 14 amino acids. After removal of 4 bases from V and 3 bases from J, the junction contained 4 bases not matched to a gene. Germline CDR1 is SGHRS and CDR2 is YFSETQ. Written as DNA, the CDR3 is TGCGCCAGCAGCACCCGACAGGGCTACAATGAGCAGTTCTTC. This codes for CASSTRQGYNEQFF.